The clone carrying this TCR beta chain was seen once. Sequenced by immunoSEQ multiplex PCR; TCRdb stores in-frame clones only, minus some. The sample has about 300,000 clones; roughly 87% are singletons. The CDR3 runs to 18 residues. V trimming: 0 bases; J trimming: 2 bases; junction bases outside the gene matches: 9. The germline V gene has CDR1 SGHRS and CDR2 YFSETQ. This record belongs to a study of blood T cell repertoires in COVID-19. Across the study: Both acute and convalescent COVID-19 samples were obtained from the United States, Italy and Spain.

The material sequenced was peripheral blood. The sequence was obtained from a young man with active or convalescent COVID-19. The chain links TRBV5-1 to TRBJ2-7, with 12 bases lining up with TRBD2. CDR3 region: CASSLGLAGGNPTYEQYF. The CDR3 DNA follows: TGCGCCAGCAGCTTGGGCCTAGCGGGGGGGAATCCCACCTACGAGCAGTACTTC.